Below are 5 T cell receptor beta chains sequenced from a single sample in a study of CD8 T cells in ankylosing spondylitis. Via MiXCR, TCRdb re-called the 5' RACE reads, giving one row per CDR3 protein. This table has some 300,000 distinct CDR3 sequences, less than 25% appearing once. Sequenced material: blood, either unsorted or a sorted T cell fraction (not recorded which). The receptors here all came from a female donor with ankylosing spondylitis or in good health (not recorded which).

The chain recombines TRBV6-5 with TRBJ2-1, with 9 bases lining up with TRBD1. Losses at the gene ends were 4 bases for V and 6 bases for J; bases not matched to a gene: 4. The germline gives CDR1 MNHEY, CDR2 SVGAGI. This CDR3 spans 14 amino acids. The CDR3: CASSWDREANEQFF. The CDR3 DNA is TGTGCCAGCAGTTGGGACAGGGAGGCCAATGAGCAGTTCTTC.

The CDR3 coding sequence is TGTGCCAGCAGCCGACCGGGACTAGCGGGAAACAATGAGCAGTTCTTC. This translates into CASSRPGLAGNNEQFF. The gene calls are TRBV6-1 and TRBJ2-1, with 13 nucleotides matching TRBD2. The germline V gene encodes CDR1 MNHNS and CDR2 SASEGT. Trimming at V came to 6 bases and at J to 5 bases, leaving 7 bases not matched to a gene. The CDR3 covers 16 residues.

This clonotype was found many times. This CDR3 is CATSRQGYEQFF. The CDR3 nucleotides are TGTGCCACCAGCAGACAGGGATATGAGCAGTTCTTC. The J gene is TRBJ2-1, the V gene TRBV15; weak D call: TRBD1 (5 bases). Trimming stripped 2 bases from V and 8 bases from J, with 7 bases between. The CDR3 runs 12 residues. The germline CDR1 and CDR2 sequences are LNHNV and YYDKDF (reference sequence). The variable domain in full, completed from reference TRBV15 and TRBJ2-1, reads DAMVIQNPRYQVTQFGKPVTLSCSQTLNHNVMYWYQQKSSQAPKLLFHYYDKDFNNEADTPDNFQSRRPNTSFCFLDIRSPGLGDTAMYLCATSRQGYEQFFGPGTRLTVL.

This clonotype was found a few times. The V call is TRBV12-3 or TRBV12-4, the J call TRBJ2-5, with D unclear. Trimming pared 5 bases from V and 2 bases from J, leaving 9 bases between. The CDR3 extends over 13 amino acids. The CDR3 reads CASSPRAQETQYF. The CDR3 DNA is TGTGCCAGCAGTCCCCGGGCTCAAGAGACCCAGTACTTC.

This clonotype appeared many times. The chain has TRBV6-2 or TRBV6-3 and TRBJ2-3; 7 bases map to TRBD2. V lost 7 bases, J lost 3 bases, and 10 bases stayed unmatched. The CDR3 contains 15 residues. Germline V gene data show CDR1 as MNHEY and CDR2 as SVGEGT. For the CDR3, the DNA is TGTGCCAGCACACCTGGCGGGAGCTTGACAGATACGCAGTATTTT. Protein sequence: CASTPGGSLTDTQYF.